This T cell receptor (beta chain) was sequenced during a study of tumor-infiltrating lymphocytes in primary liver carcinoma. The overall study: All patients, whether men or women, fell within 30 to 69 years of age.

In regard to this clonotype: As yet, its antigen is unknown. Germline is not matched at one junction end, which may reflect a read error.

The CDR3 is made up of 17 amino acids. Germline values: CDR1 SGHDN, CDR2 FVKESK. Co-extraction of both nucleic acids (RNA and DNA) used roughly 19-33 mg of unsorted bulk tissue. Every tumor contributed samples taken at five separate regions. General study results and limits: Blood trailed tumors significantly in top-250-clone fraction (p = 0.039).

A constant-region primer served to make TCR beta cDNA from roughly 500 ng total RNA. Slightly modified ARM-PCR with three nested multiplex PCR rounds yielded TCR beta libraries. Primers for the first two PCR rounds were TRBV1-TRBV30 forward primers and a C-beta reverse primer (roughly 10 cycles per round). A single record per CDR3 protein comes from TCRdb applying MiXCR to the multiplex PCR reads. In the table there are roughly 49,000 distinct CDR3 sequences, over 75% of which are singletons. The sequence came from a man aged 35-49 years with primary liver carcinoma and hepatitis B virus infection. The specimen sequenced was liver tumor tissue from sampling region 5. As to subset: tumor region T5, tumor centre. J is TRBJ2-1 and V is TRBV14, with 9 bases aligning to TRBD1. The CDR3 spells CGSSQKGQGTGYNEQFF. The CDR3 DNA follows: TGCGGCAGCAGCCAAAAGGGTCAGGGGACAGGGTACAATGAGCAGTTCTTC.